This TCR beta chain was recovered during a study of control samples from healthy donors and cancer patients. This clone was found once. This CDR3 has 15 amino acids. CDR1 and CDR2 from the germline V gene are SGHRS and YFSETQ. V lost 0 bases and J 7 bases, leaving 16 bases between the germline ends. The method was immunoSEQ multiplex PCR; TCRdb's version includes in-frame clones alone and lacks a portion of them. The table lists 96,000 or so clones, 85% to 95% of them singletons, with around 8.5% in the top ten. This sequence was found in a man aged 18 to 30 in good health. The chain combines TRBV5-1 with TRBJ1-2, with a tentative D call TRBD1 (5 bases). Sequenced: blood. Here the CDR3 DNA reads TGCGCCAGCAGCTTGGAAGCAGGGAATGCGGCTGGCTACACCTTC. Its translation is CASSLEAGNAAGYTF.